This T cell receptor beta chain was identified in a study of cytomegalovirus exposure and HLA in healthy donors. For the study at large: A subsequent analysis stated that the 120 or so validation repertoires were run on the same platform as the roughly 710 first-cohort repertoires.

Generated by immunoSEQ multiplex PCR, the TCRdb table keeps only in-frame clones and is missing some. This repertoire shows about 160,000 clones, approximately 86% found once; its top ten account for 2% to 2.5%. V was pared by 3 bases and J by 1 base, with 9 bases between. The CDR3 spans 14 residues. Germline V lookup: CDR1 SEHNR, CDR2 FQNEAQ (reference sequence). The study, taken as a whole, reports: It was reported that the classifier diagnosed cytomegalovirus status with high specificity and sensitivity in both the original and validation cohorts. Researchers catalogued under 200 TCR beta chains as cytomegalovirus-associated.

About this clone itself: Its antigen is unidentified.

Sequencing input: PBMCs. The TCR originated in a woman younger than 35 in good health and CMV-seronegative. J is TRBJ1-2 and V is TRBV7-9, with D unclear. The DNA of the CDR3 is TGTGCCAGCAGCTTTGGGCTCTTTAACTATGGCTACACCTTC. Its protein is CASSFGLFNYGYTF.